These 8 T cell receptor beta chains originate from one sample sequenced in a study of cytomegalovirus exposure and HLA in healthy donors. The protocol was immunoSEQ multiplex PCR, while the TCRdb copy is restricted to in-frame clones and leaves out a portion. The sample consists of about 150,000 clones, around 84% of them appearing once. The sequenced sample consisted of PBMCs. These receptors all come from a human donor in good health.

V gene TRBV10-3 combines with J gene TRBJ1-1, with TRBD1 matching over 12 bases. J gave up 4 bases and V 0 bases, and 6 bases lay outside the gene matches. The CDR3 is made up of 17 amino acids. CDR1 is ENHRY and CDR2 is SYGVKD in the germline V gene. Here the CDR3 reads CAISESGGQGAGTEAFF. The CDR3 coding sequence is TGTGCCATCAGTGAGTCTGGGGGACAGGGGGCCGGCACTGAAGCTTTCTTT.

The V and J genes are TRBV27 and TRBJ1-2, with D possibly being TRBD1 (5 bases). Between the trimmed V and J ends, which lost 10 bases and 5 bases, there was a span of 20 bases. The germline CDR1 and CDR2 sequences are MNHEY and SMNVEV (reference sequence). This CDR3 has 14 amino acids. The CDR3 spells CAIRGAGPTYGYTF. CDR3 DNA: TGTGCCATCAGAGGGGCAGGCCCCACATATGGCTACACCTTC.

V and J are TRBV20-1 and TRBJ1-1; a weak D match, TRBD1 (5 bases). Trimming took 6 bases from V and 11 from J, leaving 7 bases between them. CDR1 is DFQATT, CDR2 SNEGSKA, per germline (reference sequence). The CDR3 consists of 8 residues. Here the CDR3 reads CSANRAFF. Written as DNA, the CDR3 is TGCAGTGCCAACAGGGCTTTCTTT.

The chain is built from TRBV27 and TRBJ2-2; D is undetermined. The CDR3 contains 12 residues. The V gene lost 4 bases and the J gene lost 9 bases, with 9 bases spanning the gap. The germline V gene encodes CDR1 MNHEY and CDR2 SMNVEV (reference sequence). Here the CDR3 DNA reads TGTGCCAGCAGTTATAATTATAGGGAGCTGTTTTTT. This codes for CASSYNYRELFF.

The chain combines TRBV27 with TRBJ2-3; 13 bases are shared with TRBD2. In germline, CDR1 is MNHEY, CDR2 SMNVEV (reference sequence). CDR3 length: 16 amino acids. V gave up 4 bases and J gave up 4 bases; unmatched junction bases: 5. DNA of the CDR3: TGTGCCAGCAGTTCAACGGGACTAGCGGGACCAGATACGCAGTATTTT. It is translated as CASSSTGLAGPDTQYF.

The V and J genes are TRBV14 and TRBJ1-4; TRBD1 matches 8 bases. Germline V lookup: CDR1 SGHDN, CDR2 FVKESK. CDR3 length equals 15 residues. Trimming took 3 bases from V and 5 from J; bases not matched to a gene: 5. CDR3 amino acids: CASSHRQGSNEKLFF. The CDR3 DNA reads TGTGCCAGCAGCCATAGACAGGGGTCAAATGAAAAACTGTTTTTT.

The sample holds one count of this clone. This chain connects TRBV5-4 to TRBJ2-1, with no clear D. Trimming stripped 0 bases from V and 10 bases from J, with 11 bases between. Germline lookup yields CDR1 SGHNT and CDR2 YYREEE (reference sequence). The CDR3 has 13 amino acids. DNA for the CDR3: TGTGCCAGCAGCTTGGAGCGAGGTTCGGAGCAGTTCTTC. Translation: CASSLERGSEQFF.

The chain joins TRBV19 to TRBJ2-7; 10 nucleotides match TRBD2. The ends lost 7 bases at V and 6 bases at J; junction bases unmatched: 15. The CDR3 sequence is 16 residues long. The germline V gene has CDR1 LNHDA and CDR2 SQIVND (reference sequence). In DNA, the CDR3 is TGTGCCAGTACTCCCCAAGCCTATCTAGCGGGAGCCGAGCAGTACTTC. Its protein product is CASTPQAYLAGAEQYF.